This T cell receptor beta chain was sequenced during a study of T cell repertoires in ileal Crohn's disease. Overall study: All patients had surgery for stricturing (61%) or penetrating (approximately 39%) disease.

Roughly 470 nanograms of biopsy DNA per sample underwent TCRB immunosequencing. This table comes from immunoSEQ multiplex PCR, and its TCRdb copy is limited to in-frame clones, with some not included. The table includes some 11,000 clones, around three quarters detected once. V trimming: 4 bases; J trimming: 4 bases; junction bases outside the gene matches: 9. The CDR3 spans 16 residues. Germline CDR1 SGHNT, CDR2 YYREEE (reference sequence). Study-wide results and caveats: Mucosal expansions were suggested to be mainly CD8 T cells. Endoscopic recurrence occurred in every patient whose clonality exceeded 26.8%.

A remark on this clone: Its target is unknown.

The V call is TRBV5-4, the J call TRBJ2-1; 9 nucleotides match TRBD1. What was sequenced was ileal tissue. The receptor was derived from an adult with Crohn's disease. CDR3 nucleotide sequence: TGTGCCAGCAGCACTGGAGGGGACAGGGTTTACAATGAGCAGTTCTTC. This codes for CASSTGGDRVYNEQFF.